This TCR beta chain was sequenced for a study of cytomegalovirus exposure and HLA in healthy donors. The primer mix had 60 Vbeta and 13 Jbeta primers. Here immunoSEQ multiplex PCR was the method, and the copy in TCRdb shows in-frame clones only, minus some. The sample records 130,000 to 150,000 clones, 75% to 80% being singletons. This clone was seen a handful of times. Antigen specificity is unknown. The CDR3 length is 16 residues. Germline assignment: CDR1 LNHDA and CDR2 SQIVND (reference sequence). With 2 bases clipped from V and 6 bases from J, the junction kept 13 bases outside the gene matches. The study's findings and limits: Researchers reported in a later analysis that a missense DCLRE1C variant was tied to TCR beta V- and J-gene trimming.

The specimen sequenced was PBMCs. This sequence joins TRBV19 and TRBJ2-7; 7 bases are shared with TRBD1. The receptor comes from a man in his forties in good health and CMV-seropositive. DNA of the CDR3: TGTGCCAGTAGTATACGTCCCGGGACAGCTAGGGGCGAGCAGTACTTC. Translating gives CASSIRPGTARGEQYF.